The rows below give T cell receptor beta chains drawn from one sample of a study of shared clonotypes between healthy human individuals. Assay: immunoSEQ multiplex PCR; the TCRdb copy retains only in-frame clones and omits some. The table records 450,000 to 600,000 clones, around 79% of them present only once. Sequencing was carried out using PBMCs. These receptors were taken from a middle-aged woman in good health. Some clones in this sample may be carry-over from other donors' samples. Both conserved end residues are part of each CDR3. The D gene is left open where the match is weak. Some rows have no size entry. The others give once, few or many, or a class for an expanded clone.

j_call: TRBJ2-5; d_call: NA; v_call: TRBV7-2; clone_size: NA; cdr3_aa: CASSLTGEETQYF; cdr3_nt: TGTGCCAGCAGCTTGACGGGGGAAGAGACCCAGTACTTC
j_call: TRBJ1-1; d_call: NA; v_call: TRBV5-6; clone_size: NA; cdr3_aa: CASSLGLTGYTEAFF; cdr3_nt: TGTGCCAGCAGCTTGGGGCTAACGGGGTACACTGAAGCTTTCTTT
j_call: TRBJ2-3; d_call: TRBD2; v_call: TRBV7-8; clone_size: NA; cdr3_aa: CASSFGGRAEDTQYF; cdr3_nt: TGTGCCAGCAGCTTCGGCGGGAGGGCCGAAGATACGCAGTATTTT
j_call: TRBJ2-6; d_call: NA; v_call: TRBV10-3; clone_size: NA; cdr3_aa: CAISCGACIQSRANVLTF; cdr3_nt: TGTGCCATCAGTTGTGGTGCCTGTATACAAAGTCGGGCCAACGTCCTGACTTTC
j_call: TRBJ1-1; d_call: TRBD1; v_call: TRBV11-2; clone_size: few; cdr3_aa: CASSRPDRGPYTEAFF; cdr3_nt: TGTGCCAGCAGTCGGCCGGACAGGGGGCCTTACACTGAAGCTTTCTTT
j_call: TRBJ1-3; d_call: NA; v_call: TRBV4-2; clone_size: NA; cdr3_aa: CASSPNQGGNTIYF; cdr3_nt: TGTGCCAGCAGCCCTAACCAGGGTGGAAACACCATATATTTT
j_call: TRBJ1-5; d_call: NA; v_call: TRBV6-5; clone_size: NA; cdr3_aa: CASSRAPRDQPQHF; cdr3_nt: TGTGCCAGCAGCCGGGCCCCGAGGGATCAGCCCCAGCATTTT
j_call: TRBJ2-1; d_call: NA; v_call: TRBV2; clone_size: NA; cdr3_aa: CASSEQTRLYNEQFF; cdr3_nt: TGTGCCAGCAGTGAACAAACTAGACTCTACAATGAGCAGTTCTTC
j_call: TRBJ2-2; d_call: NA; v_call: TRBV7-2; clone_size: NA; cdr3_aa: CASSLGQKAGELFF; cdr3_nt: TGTGCCAGCAGCTTAGGTCAAAAGGCCGGGGAGCTGTTTTTT
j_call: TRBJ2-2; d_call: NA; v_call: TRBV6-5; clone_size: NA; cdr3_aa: CASSYVQSTPGELFF; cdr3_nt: TGTGCCAGCAGTTACGTACAGAGTACACCCGGGGAGCTGTTTTTT
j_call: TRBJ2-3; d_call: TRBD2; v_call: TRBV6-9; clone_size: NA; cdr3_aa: CASSYYGTEASGNTQYF; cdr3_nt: TGTGCCAGCAGTTATTATGGGACGGAGGCTAGCGGAAATACGCAGTATTTT
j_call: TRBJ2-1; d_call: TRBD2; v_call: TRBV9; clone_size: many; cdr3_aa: CASSPDGTSGSFEQFF; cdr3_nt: TGTGCCAGCAGCCCGGATGGGACTAGCGGGAGTTTTGAGCAGTTCTTC
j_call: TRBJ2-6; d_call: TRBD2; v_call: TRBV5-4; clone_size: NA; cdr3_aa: CASRGGLAGAGGANVLTF; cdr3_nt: TGTGCCAGCAGAGGGGGACTAGCGGGAGCAGGTGGGGCCAACGTCCTGACTTTC
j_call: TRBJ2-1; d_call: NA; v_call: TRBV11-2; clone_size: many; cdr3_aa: CASSLSSPGKGGEQFF; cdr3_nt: TGTGCCAGCAGCTTAAGTAGCCCTGGAAAAGGGGGTGAGCAGTTCTTC
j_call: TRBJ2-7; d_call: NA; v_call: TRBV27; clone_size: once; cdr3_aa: CASSLRHNSYEQYF; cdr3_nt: TGTGCCAGCAGTTTAAGGCACAACTCCTACGAGCAGTACTTC
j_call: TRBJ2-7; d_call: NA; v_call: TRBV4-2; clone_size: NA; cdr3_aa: CASSQDPSSRASEQYF; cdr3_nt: TGTGCCAGCAGCCAAGATCCGTCCAGCCGGGCGTCGGAGCAGTACTTC
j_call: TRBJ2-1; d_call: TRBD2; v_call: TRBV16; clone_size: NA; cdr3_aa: CASSQSGAGGYNEQFF; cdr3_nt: TGTGCCAGCAGCCAATCAGGCGCGGGAGGGTACAATGAGCAGTTCTTC
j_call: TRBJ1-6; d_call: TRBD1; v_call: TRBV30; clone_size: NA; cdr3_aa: CAWGTDNSPLHF; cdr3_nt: TGTGCCTGGGGGACAGATAATTCACCCCTCCACTTT
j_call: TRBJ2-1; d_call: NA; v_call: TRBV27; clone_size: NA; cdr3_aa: CASSPTWYNEQFF; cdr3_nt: TGTGCCAGCAGTCCCACTTGGTACAATGAGCAGTTCTTC
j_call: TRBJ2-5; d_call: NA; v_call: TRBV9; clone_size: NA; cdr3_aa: CASSVGRFLQETQYF; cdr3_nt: TGTGCCAGCAGCGTAGGGAGGTTCCTTCAAGAGACCCAGTACTTC
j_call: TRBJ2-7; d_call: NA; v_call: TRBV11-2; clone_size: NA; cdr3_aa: CASSLRAMAYEQYF; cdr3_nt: TGTGCCAGCAGCTTGCGGGCCATGGCCTACGAGCAGTACTTC
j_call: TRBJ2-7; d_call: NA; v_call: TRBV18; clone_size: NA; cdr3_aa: CASSEDRYLQYF; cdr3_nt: TGTGCCAGCTCAGAGGACCGTTATTTGCAGTACTTC
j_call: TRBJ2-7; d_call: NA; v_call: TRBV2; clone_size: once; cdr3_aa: CASSGEGGGSYEQYF; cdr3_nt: TGTGCCAGCAGTGGGGAAGGAGGGGGCTCGTACGAGCAGTACTTC
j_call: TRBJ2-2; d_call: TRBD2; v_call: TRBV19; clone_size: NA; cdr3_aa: CASSGRGNTGELFF; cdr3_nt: TGTGCCAGTAGTGGGAGGGGGAACACCGGGGAGCTGTTTTTT